The present entry profiles one T cell receptor (beta chain) with its context. Its antigen is not identified. TCRdb reanalysed the RT-PCR reads using MiXCR and keeps one entry per CDR3 protein. The sample shows approximately 500,000 distinct CDR3 sequences, 10% to 15% of them seen only once. This sample is part of a study of response to subunit inactivated influenza vaccine. Overall study results and limits: The authors suggested that every seasonal influenza vaccination recruits few new T cells.

The CDR3 consists of 16 residues. V lost 3 bases, J lost 4 bases, and 18 bases lay in between. Germline V gives CDR1 LGHNA, CDR2 YSLEER. This sample comprised PBMCs from blood, obtained roughly 48 days after vaccination. The TCR sequence derives from a middle-aged man who received an inactivated influenza vaccine. The J gene is TRBJ1-2, the V gene TRBV4-3; TRBD1 might be the D (6 bases). The CDR3 spells CASSQMGHGQVYGYTF. DNA for the CDR3: TGCGCCAGCAGCCAGATGGGACACGGGCAGGTCTATGGCTACACCTTC.